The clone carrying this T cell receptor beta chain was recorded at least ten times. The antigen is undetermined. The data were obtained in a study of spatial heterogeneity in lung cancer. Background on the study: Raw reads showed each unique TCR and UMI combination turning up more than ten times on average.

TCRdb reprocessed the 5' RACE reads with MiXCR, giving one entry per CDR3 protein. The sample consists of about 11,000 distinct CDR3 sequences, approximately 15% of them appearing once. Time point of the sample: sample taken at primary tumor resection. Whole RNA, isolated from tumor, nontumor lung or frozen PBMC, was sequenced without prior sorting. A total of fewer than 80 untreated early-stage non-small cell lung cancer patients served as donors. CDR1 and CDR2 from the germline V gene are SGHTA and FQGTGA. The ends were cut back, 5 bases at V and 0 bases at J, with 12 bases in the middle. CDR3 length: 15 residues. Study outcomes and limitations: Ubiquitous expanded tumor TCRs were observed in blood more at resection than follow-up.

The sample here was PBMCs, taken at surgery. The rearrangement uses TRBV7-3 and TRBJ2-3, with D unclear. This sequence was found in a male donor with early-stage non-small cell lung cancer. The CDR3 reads CASSLKGGSTDTQYF. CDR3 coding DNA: TGTGCCAGCAGCCTTAAGGGCGGCAGCACAGATACGCAGTATTTT.